The 2 T cell receptor beta chains in this list originate from one sample, sequenced in a study of cytomegalovirus exposure and HLA in healthy donors. In the PCR, 60 Vbeta and 13 Jbeta primers were used. Profiling relied on immunoSEQ multiplex PCR, and the TCRdb table lists in-frame clones only, not all of them. This table has about 150,000 clones, 70% to 80% appearing once. Sequencing was carried out using PBMCs. The origin of the receptors is a woman in her sixties or seventies in good health and CMV-seropositive.

This chain connects TRBV25-1 to TRBJ1-5; 7 bases match TRBD1. Losses at the gene ends were 5 bases for V and 7 bases for J; bases not matched to a gene: 8. Germline V CDR1 and CDR2: MGHDK, SYGVNS. The CDR3 is made up of 14 amino acids. The CDR3 here is CASSRGQDRQPQHF. CDR3 bases: TGTGCCAGCAGTCGCGGACAGGATCGCCAGCCCCAGCATTTT.

The table lists this clone with a few counts. V and J are TRBV7-9 and TRBJ1-2; possibly TRBD1 for D (6 bases). V was trimmed by 7 bases and J by 4 bases, leaving 13 bases between them. This CDR3 region has 13 residues. Germline V CDR1 and CDR2: SEHNR, FQNEAQ (reference sequence). CDR3 sequence (DNA): TGTGCCAGCACCCTAACAGGGCTCTATGGCTACACCTTC. Translating gives CASTLTGLYGYTF.